This T cell receptor (beta chain) originates from a study of T cell clonotyping in hematopoietic cell transplantation. This table comes from immunoSEQ multiplex PCR, and its TCRdb copy is limited to in-frame clones, with some not included. This sample has some 28,000 clones, with approximately 81% found just once. Time point meaning: recipient sample about 28 days before transplant, after cytoreduction. V lost 0 bases and J 0 bases, leaving 7 bases between the germline ends. CDR3 length: 14 amino acids. Germline V gene sequence: CDR1 SGHRS, CDR2 YFSETQ. The chain combines TRBV5-1 with TRBJ2-7; unclear D gene. This TCR came from a man between 35 and 55 years old with acute myeloid leukemia. Some clones in this sample may be carry-over from other donors' samples. The specimen comprised peripheral blood mononuclear cells, sampled before stem cell transplant. CDR3 bases: TGCGCCAGCAGCTTGGATGTCAGCTCCTACGAGCAGTACTTC. Its translation: CASSLDVSSYEQYF.